This T cell receptor (beta chain) was identified during a study of long-term antiretroviral therapy in people with HIV. The assay, immunoSEQ v3.0, was run at survey level. The data were produced by immunoSEQ multiplex PCR, yet TCRdb's version contains in-frame clones alone and is incomplete. Of around 40,000 clones in the sample, 65% to 90% were seen once. Study-level findings and limits: HIV repertoires spanned tighter CDR3 length ranges than controls did.

Cryopreserved PBMC samples of about 0.9-10 million cells were used for DNA extraction. There are 16 residues in the CDR3. From germline, CDR1 is SEHNR and CDR2 FQNEAQ (reference sequence). J was trimmed by 8 bases and V by 1 base; bases with no gene match: 8. Worth noting for this clone: Its antigen is unknown.

Material: unsorted PBMCs, obtained just before starting antiretroviral therapy. The TCR sequence derives from a woman under 30 with HIV. The V call is TRBV7-9, the J call TRBJ2-1, with TRBD1 matching over 10 bases. CDR3 sequence reads: CASSLVPGQGYDEQFF. As DNA, the CDR3 is TGTGCCAGCAGCTTAGTACCGGGACAGGGGTATGATGAGCAGTTCTTC.